These T cell receptor beta chains were read from a single sample in a study of OX40 agonist ivuxolimab in advanced cancers. Using immunoSEQ multiplex PCR, the repertoire was profiled, and TCRdb retains in-frame clones only, with some absent. The sample consists of tens of thousands of clones, about 94% of them appearing once. Sample: CD4+ or CD8+ T cells sorted from blood, taken in a trial of the OX40 agonist ivuxolimab. The receptors originated from an adult with an advanced solid tumor such as melanoma, head and neck, liver or kidney cancer. Both conserved end residues are part of each CDR3. D genes are given only for firm matches.

J: TRBJ2-7
V: TRBV5-4
D: NA
DNA: TGTGCCAGCAGCTTATCAGGGTCCCGCTACGAGCAGTACTTC
CDR3: CASSLSGSRYEQYF

J: TRBJ2-7
V: TRBV6-5
D: NA
DNA: TGTGCCAGCAGTTATGGGGACCGGAGCTCCTACGAGCAGTACTTC
CDR3: CASSYGDRSSYEQYF

J: TRBJ2-7
V: TRBV7-3
D: NA
DNA: TGTGCCAGCAGCTTTGGCACGAGGGGCACCTACGAGCAGTACTTC
CDR3: CASSFGTRGTYEQYF

J: TRBJ1-4
V: TRBV27
D: NA
DNA: TGTGCCAGCATAACAGAGTGGGGTGAAAAACTGTTTTTT
CDR3: CASITEWGEKLFF

J: TRBJ1-1
V: TRBV25-1
D: TRBD1
DNA: TGTGCCAGCAGTGAAATGGCCAGGGGGCTGGGGACTGAAGCTTTCTTT
CDR3: CASSEMARGLGTEAFF

J: TRBJ2-1
V: TRBV7-2
D: TRBD2
DNA: TGTGCCAGCAGCCTTACTAGCGGCAGCGGTAGTGAGCAGTTCTTC
CDR3: CASSLTSGSGSEQFF

J: TRBJ2-1
V: TRBV11-3
D: NA
DNA: TGTGCCAGCAGAGAGACAGGAGGATTGTACAATGAGCAGTTCTTC
CDR3: CASRETGGLYNEQFF

J: TRBJ2-3
V: TRBV6-5
D: NA
DNA: TGTGCCAGCAGTTCGAGTACGACCACAGATACGCAGTATTTT
CDR3: CASSSSTTTDTQYF

J: TRBJ2-5
V: TRBV7-9
D: TRBD2
DNA: TGTGCCAGCAGCTCACCGGGACTAGCGGGAGTTGAGCAGTACTTC
CDR3: CASSSPGLAGVEQYF

J: TRBJ2-7
V: TRBV5-5
D: NA
DNA: TGTGCCAGCAGCCCCGTGGGCAGGTCCTACGAGCAGTACTTC
CDR3: CASSPVGRSYEQYF